Each of the 26 T cell receptor beta chains below was sequenced from the same sample in a study of Ad26.COV2.S vaccination and SARS-CoV-2 variants (dated by TCRdb to the early 2020s). The receptor library was made with the immunoSEQ multiplex PCR assay. As stored in TCRdb, this immuneACCESS dataset retains in-frame rearrangements with V and J assigned. A fraction of the clones does not appear; measured against another copy, unresolved V genes explain less than half of the discrepancy, and the remainder lacks a known reason. A total of 430,000 or so clones appear in this sample, 89% of them only once. The ten largest clones take up approximately 2.5% of the sample. Taken with the paper, the label for treatment or condition translates to: 19 received Ad26.COV2.S at low or high dose, single or two shots; roughly five received placebo; per-sample allocation not given. Repertoires of vaccine and placebo recipients were sequenced from samples taken on day 63 after the first injection.

This material consisted of peripheral blood, taken in a trial of Ad26.COV2.S vaccine versus placebo. All receptors come from a person between 18 and 60 years old who received the Ad26.COV2.S COVID-19 vaccine or a placebo.

The chain is built from TRBV11-2 and TRBJ1-1; D gene ambiguous. The CDR3 has 16 residues. CDR1 is SGHAT, CDR2 FQNNGV, per germline. Trimming left V 4 bases short and J 3 bases short, with 18 bases between. The CDR3 protein is CASSSSTRLIDTEAFF. Here the CDR3 DNA reads TGTGCCAGCAGCTCTAGTACTAGATTGATTGACACTGAAGCTTTCTTT.

The chain uses TRBV18 and TRBJ2-3; D not certain. Germline V gene sequence: CDR1 KGHSH, CDR2 LQKENI. The CDR3 length is 12 residues. V lost 4 bases, J lost 2 bases, and 4 bases lay in between. CDR3 nucleotide sequence: TGTGCCAGCTCACAAACCACAGATACGCAGTATTTT. This encodes CASSQTTDTQYF.

The chain has TRBV19 and TRBJ2-1; D remains unclear. The CDR3 runs to 14 residues. The V gene lost 7 bases and the J gene lost 0 bases, with 10 bases spanning the gap. The germline V gene encodes CDR1 LNHDA and CDR2 SQIVND (reference sequence). DNA for the CDR3: TGTGCCAGTAATAAGCGTAGCTCCTACAATGAGCAGTTCTTC. This encodes CASNKRSSYNEQFF.

The chain has TRBV13 and TRBJ2-5, with D possibly TRBD2 on 6 matching bases. CDR1 is PRHDT and CDR2 is FYEKMQ in the germline V gene (reference sequence). V shed 5 bases and J shed 7 bases, with 14 bases lying between them. CDR3 length equals 13 residues. The CDR3 DNA is TGTGCCAGCAGCCTCCGACTGGAGGGGACCCAGTACTTC. This encodes CASSLRLEGTQYF.

This chain links TRBV5-4 with TRBJ2-5; 7 bases agree with TRBD1. CDR3 length: 13 amino acids. The ends lost 5 bases at V and 3 bases at J; junction bases unmatched: 4. Germline-derived CDR1 and CDR2 are SGHNT and YYREEE (reference sequence). For the CDR3, the DNA is TGTGCCAGCAGATACGGGACAGAAGAGACCCAGTACTTC. Protein: CASRYGTEETQYF.

This chain links TRBV7-9 with TRBJ1-1; no firm D call. Germline V gives CDR1 SEHNR, CDR2 FQNEAQ (reference sequence). V was shortened by 5 bases and J by 2 bases, with 15 bases between the two germline ends. CDR3 length: 15 residues. CDR3 loop: CASSGRAADNTEAFF. CDR3 bases: TGTGCCAGCAGCGGCCGGGCAGCCGACAACACTGAAGCTTTCTTT.

This clone was seen a handful of times. The chain recombines TRBV2 with TRBJ2-2, with D tentatively TRBD1 (5 bases). Per the germline V gene, CDR1 is SNHLY and CDR2 is FYNNEI. There are 14 residues in the CDR3. V lost 7 bases and J 0 bases, leaving 9 bases between the germline ends. CDR3 amino acids: CASNKGPNTGELFF. The CDR3 DNA reads as TGTGCCAGCAATAAGGGGCCGAACACCGGGGAGCTGTTTTTT.

This chain links TRBV7-6 with TRBJ1-1; a weak D match, TRBD1 (5 bases). Trimming removed 2 bases from V and 3 bases from J, with 13 bases in between. Germline V gives CDR1 SGHVS, CDR2 FNYEAQ. This CDR3 is built from 15 residues. This CDR3 is CASSLRPGGDTEAFF. CDR3 sequence (DNA): TGTGCCAGCAGCTTAAGACCCGGGGGGGACACTGAAGCTTTCTTT.

The chain uses TRBV27 and TRBJ2-3, with D maybe TRBD2 (6 bases). Germline CDR1 is MNHEY and CDR2 is SMNVEV (reference sequence). V was shortened by 4 bases and J by 0 bases, with 11 bases between the two germline ends. The CDR3 loop spans 15 amino acids. CDR3 in amino acids: CASSSLAISTDTQYF. CDR3 DNA: TGTGCCAGCAGTTCGCTAGCGATTAGCACAGATACGCAGTATTTT.

The CDR3 sequence: CAWSRDQNEKLFF. The CDR3 coding sequence is TGTGCCTGGAGCAGGGACCAGAATGAAAAACTGTTTTTT. The chain joins TRBV30 to TRBJ1-4; a possible D gene is TRBD1 (5 bases). Trimming stripped 3 bases from V and 5 bases from J, with 10 bases between. The CDR3 consists of 13 residues. Germline values: CDR1 GTSNPN, CDR2 SVGIG (reference sequence).

This chain connects TRBV27 to TRBJ2-2; D remains unclear. The CDR3 spans 16 residues. Germline V lookup: CDR1 MNHEY, CDR2 SMNVEV (reference sequence). Trimming shortened V by 3 bases and J by 4 bases, and 15 bases separated the two germline ends. CDR3 bases: TGTGCCAGCAGTTTGCTCGCCGGGCTGGGCACCGGGGAGCTGTTTTTT. This codes for CASSLLAGLGTGELFF.

The chain joins TRBV5-8 to TRBJ1-2; D call uncertain. CDR1 is SGHTS, CDR2 YDEGEE, per germline. Between the trimmed V and J ends, which lost 4 bases and 2 bases, there was a span of 15 bases. The CDR3 extends over 15 amino acids. The DNA of the CDR3 is TGTGCCAGCAGCGGTGGGCTGGGGAGGAACTATGGCTACACCTTC. Its translation: CASSGGLGRNYGYTF.

The CDR3 reads CASSPGRGPLHF. CDR3 coding DNA: TGTGCCAGCAGTCCCGGTCGCGGGCCCCTCCACTTT. The J gene is TRBJ1-6, the V gene TRBV6-5; D unresolved. Looked up from germline, CDR1 is MNHEY and CDR2 is SVGAGI. Trimming stripped 5 bases from V and 13 bases from J, with 12 bases between. CDR3 size: 12 residues.

J is TRBJ2-7 and V is TRBV6-6, with TRBD1 identical over 9 bases. Germline V gene data show CDR1 as MNHNY and CDR2 as SVGAGI (reference sequence). This CDR3 comprises 14 residues. V lost 6 bases and J lost 5; bases outside the gene matches: 8. The CDR3 region has the DNA TGTGCCAGCAGGCCAACAGGGGGCGTTAACGAGCAGTACTTC. It encodes CASRPTGGVNEQYF.

The V gene is TRBV6-1, the J gene TRBJ2-7; 7 bases are a match to TRBD1. Germline V gene data show CDR1 as MNHNS and CDR2 as SASEGT. The V gene end was trimmed by 3 bases and the J gene end by 3 bases; junction bases not matched to a gene: 11. The length of the CDR3 is 16 residues. The CDR3 region is CASSDTGDLLLYEQYV. DNA for the CDR3: TGTGCCAGCAGTGACACAGGGGACCTTCTCCTCTACGAGCAGTACGTC.

The chain carries TRBV5-1 and TRBJ1-2, with 9 bases matching TRBD1. This CDR3 comprises 13 residues. Per germline, CDR1 SGHRS and CDR2 YFSETQ. The V segment lost 4 bases and the J segment 7 bases; nucleotides outside the gene matches: 5. CDR3 sequence: CASSLRTGVGYTF. In DNA, the CDR3 is TGCGCCAGCAGCCTGCGGACAGGGGTTGGCTACACCTTC.

This clone came up once. This chain joins TRBV7-3 and TRBJ2-5; possible D gene TRBD2, 7 bases. V lost 5 bases, J lost 2 bases, and 30 bases lay in between. Germline assignment: CDR1 SGHTA and CDR2 FQGTGA. This CDR3 spans 20 amino acids. The CDR3 loop is CASSLRPRGGSLIQQETQYF. The DNA for the CDR3 is TGTGCCAGCAGCCTAAGGCCAAGGGGGGGCTCCCTCATCCAGCAAGAGACCCAGTACTTC.

The J gene is TRBJ2-7, the V gene TRBV29-1; 7 nucleotides agree with TRBD2. The V segment lost 6 bases and the J segment 6 bases; nucleotides outside the gene matches: 11. Germline V CDR1 and CDR2: SQVTM, ANQGSEA. The CDR3 is 13 amino acids. The CDR3 DNA follows: TGCAGCGTAGCGGGGCTCTTAAGGGCCGAGCAGTACTTC. This sequence encodes CSVAGLLRAEQYF.

This clone was seen just once. CDR3 residues: CASSFERGETQYF. CDR3 bases: TGCGCCAGCAGCTTTGAGAGGGGGGAGACCCAGTACTTC. This chain connects TRBV5-1 to TRBJ2-5, with D possibly matching TRBD1 (6 bases). Germline V gene sequence: CDR1 SGHRS, CDR2 YFSETQ. Trimming took 2 bases from V and 5 from J, leaving 10 bases between them. The CDR3 extends over 13 amino acids. Full variable domain (remainder filled in from reference TRBV5-1 and TRBJ2-5): KAGVTQTPRYLIKTRGQQVTLSCSPISGHRSVSWYQQTPGQGLQFLFEYFSETQRNKGNFPGRFSGRQFSNSRSEMNVSTLELGDSALYLCASSFERGETQYFGPGTRLLVL.

The rearrangement uses TRBV10-3 and TRBJ1-4; TRBD1 matches 8 bases. From germline, CDR1 is ENHRY and CDR2 SYGVKD. Losses at the gene ends were 5 bases for V and 1 base for J; bases not matched to a gene: 3. The CDR3 has 15 residues. CDR3: CAISPGTGTNEKLFF. The CDR3 DNA sequence: TGTGCCATCAGTCCCGGGACAGGAACTAATGAAAAACTGTTTTTT.

The J gene is TRBJ2-7, the V gene TRBV29-1, with D possibly matching TRBD1 (6 bases). Germline CDR1 SQVTM, CDR2 ANQGSEA. Trimming left V 3 bases short and J 4 bases short, with 13 bases between. This CDR3 is 13 amino acids long. As DNA, the CDR3 is TGCAGCGTTGATTACCCTACAGGGTACGAGCAGTACGTC. This encodes CSVDYPTGYEQYV.

This rearrangement joins TRBV5-1 to TRBJ2-3, with 11 positions matching TRBD1. The CDR3 loop spans 15 amino acids. After removal of 3 bases from V and 5 bases from J, the junction contained 5 bases not matched to a gene. CDR1 is SGHRS and CDR2 is YFSETQ in the germline V gene. CDR3 residues: CASSSGTGGLDTQYF. The CDR3 DNA reads as TGCGCCAGCAGCTCCGGGACAGGGGGTTTAGATACGCAGTATTTT.

This clone was seen once. The same CDR3 can be traced to other DNA sequences in this sample. The chain employs TRBV7-9 and TRBJ1-2; D is perhaps TRBD1 (5 bases). The germline CDR1 and CDR2 sequences are SEHNR and FQNEAQ (reference sequence). The CDR3 loop spans 13 amino acids. V lost 2 bases, J lost 2 bases, and 6 bases lay in between. This CDR3 reads CASSLRGNYGYTF. The CDR3 DNA sequence: TGTGCCAGCAGCTTAAGGGGAAACTATGGCTACACCTTC.

V usage is TRBV7-2 and J usage is TRBJ1-3; D call uncertain. The CDR3 consists of 17 residues. V lost 1 base to trimming and J lost 0 bases, with 13 bases between them. Germline V CDR1 and CDR2: SGHTA, FQGNSA. The CDR3 nucleotides read TGTGCCAGCAGCTTAGGCGGCGTATACTACTCTGGAAACACCATATATTTT. Translation: CASSLGGVYYSGNTIYF.

This chain joins TRBV12-3 or TRBV12-4 and TRBJ2-5; 7 positions agree with TRBD2. The CDR3 is made up of 13 amino acids. V lost 6 bases and J lost 2; bases outside the gene matches: 3. The CDR3 protein is CASSRGGQETQYF. In nucleotides, the CDR3 is TGTGCCAGCAGCCGCGGGGGACAAGAGACCCAGTACTTC.

The chain couples TRBV9 to TRBJ2-1; D gene uncertain. Deletions cut 2 bases from V and 9 bases from J, with 9 bases between. Germline CDR1 and CDR2: SGDLS and YYNGEE. The CDR3 length is 12 residues. The CDR3 nucleotides are TGTGCCAGCAGCGTTGGGTTGACTGAGCAGTTCTTC. Protein product: CASSVGLTEQFF.